A single sample gave rise to the 22 T cell receptor beta chains below, sequenced in a study of cytomegalovirus exposure and HLA in healthy donors. PCR was performed using 60 Vbeta and 13 Jbeta primers. TCRdb's copy holds only in-frame clones and misses some; the assay was immunoSEQ multiplex PCR. The sample has roughly 80,000 clones, over 60% seen once. Material: PBMCs. These receptors came from a male donor in good health and CMV-seropositive.

The V gene is TRBV7-2, the J gene TRBJ2-3, with 8 bases fitting TRBD2. V gave up 2 bases and J gave up 0 bases; unmatched junction bases: 7. Per the germline V gene, CDR1 is SGHTA and CDR2 is FQGNSA. The CDR3 covers 17 residues. The CDR3 nucleotides read TGTGCCAGCAGCTTAAGGCGGGGGGCCTTTAGCACAGATACGCAGTATTTT. Protein sequence: CASSLRRGAFSTDTQYF.

The genes are TRBV28 and TRBJ2-7, with D unclear. The CDR3 is 12 amino acids. V lost 10 bases and J lost 4, with 14 bases in between. Germline V gene sequence: CDR1 MDHEN, CDR2 SYDVKM. CDR3 in DNA: TGTGCCACCCGGGTGGCTGGGTACGAGCAGTACTTC. It yields the protein CATRVAGYEQYF.

This chain joins TRBV20-1 and TRBJ1-2, with D unresolved. V was pared by 5 bases and J by 7 bases, with 11 bases between. Germline loops: CDR1 DFQATT, CDR2 SNEGSKA (reference sequence). This CDR3 contains 11 residues. CDR3 loop: CSAASPGGYTF. The DNA for the CDR3 is TGCAGTGCTGCCTCTCCGGGTGGCTACACCTTC.

The rearrangement uses TRBV21-1 and TRBJ2-7; the table's D call, TRBD1, was not checked against the DNA. TRBV21-1 is marked as a pseudogene. The CDR3 has 13 amino acids. CDR3 nucleotide sequence: TGTGCCAACTGTCAGGAAACACCCTCCGAGCAGTACTTC. This gives the protein CANCQETPSEQYF.

CDR3: CASTTSGTRHTDTQYF. In DNA, the CDR3 is TGCGCCAGCACCACTTCGGGGACAAGACATACAGATACGCAGTATTTT. This chain uses TRBV5-1 with TRBJ2-3; perhaps TRBD1 as D (6 bases). Looked up from germline, CDR1 is SGHRS and CDR2 is YFSETQ. CDR3 length: 16 residues. V lost 6 bases, J lost 3 bases, and 20 bases lay in between.

The chain is built from TRBV5-5 and TRBJ2-3; 8 bases are shared with TRBD2. Germline trimming cut 2 bases from V and 1 base from J; bases unmatched to any gene: 6. Germline-derived CDR1 and CDR2 are SGHKS and YYEKEE (reference sequence). This CDR3 is 16 amino acids long. The CDR3 here is CASSFIAGLGTDTQYF. The CDR3 region has the DNA TGTGCCAGCAGCTTTATAGCGGGACTAGGCACAGATACGCAGTATTTT.

This chain connects TRBV29-1 to TRBJ2-1, with TRBD2 matching over 8 bases. Germline V gives CDR1 SQVTM, CDR2 ANQGSEA. The ends lost 7 bases at V and 8 bases at J; junction bases unmatched: 10. This CDR3 region has 13 residues. In DNA form, the CDR3 reads TGCAGCGCCGGAGCCGGACTAGCCTATGAGCAGTTCTTC. Protein: CSAGAGLAYEQFF.

The count of this clone is one. The chain has TRBV11-2 and TRBJ1-6, with TRBD1 as a possible D gene (5 bases). V gave up 1 base and J gave up 6 bases, with 10 bases separating them. The CDR3 contains 15 residues. Looked up from germline, CDR1 is SGHAT and CDR2 is FQNNGV. This CDR3 is CASSLGQMFNSPLHF. The CDR3 region has the DNA TGTGCCAGCAGCTTAGGACAGATGTTTAATTCACCCCTCCACTTT.

This chain uses TRBV27 with TRBJ2-7, with 8 positions matching TRBD1. V was clipped by 7 bases and J by 2 bases; unmatched bases: 7. Per germline, CDR1 MNHEY and CDR2 SMNVEV (reference sequence). There are 14 residues in the CDR3. CDR3: CASNDLGQAYEQYF. The CDR3 DNA reads TGTGCCAGCAATGACCTGGGACAGGCCTACGAGCAGTACTTC.

V and J are TRBV4-1 and TRBJ2-5; 10 nucleotides match TRBD1. J was trimmed by 4 bases and V by 1 base; bases with no gene match: 12. The V gene's germline CDR1 is MGHRA and CDR2 YSYEKL. The CDR3 is made up of 18 amino acids. CDR3 sequence reads: CASSQGDRATGGGETQYF. In nucleotides, the CDR3 is TGCGCCAGCAGCCAAGGAGATCGGGCGACAGGGGGCGGAGAGACCCAGTACTTC.

The V and J genes are TRBV30 and TRBJ1-5; the match to TRBD1 covers 7 bases. This CDR3 contains 15 residues. Trimming at V came to 1 base and at J to 3 bases, leaving 6 bases not matched to a gene. Germline values: CDR1 GTSNPN, CDR2 SVGIG (reference sequence). The CDR3 loop is CAWSGGQSYNQPQHF. Here the CDR3 DNA reads TGTGCCTGGAGTGGGGGACAGTCCTACAATCAGCCCCAGCATTTT.

The sample holds a few counts of this clone. J is TRBJ1-2 and V is TRBV7-3; no clear D. The CDR3 has 15 amino acids. V was trimmed by 2 bases and J by 2 bases, leaving 12 bases between them. From germline, CDR1 is SGHTA and CDR2 FQGTGA. The CDR3 loop is CASSLSTRLNYGYTF. CDR3 DNA: TGTGCCAGCAGCTTATCCACCAGGCTAAACTATGGCTACACCTTC.

The V call is TRBV7-2, the J call TRBJ1-4; possibly TRBD1 for D (6 bases). CDR1 is SGHTA, CDR2 FQGNSA, per germline. The CDR3 is 15 amino acids. V was cut by 2 bases and J by 7 bases, with 14 bases left in between. The CDR3 nucleotides are TGTGCCAGCAGCTTACGGGCACAGGGACGTGAAAAACTGTTTTTT. Its translation: CASSLRAQGREKLFF.

The chain joins TRBV28 to TRBJ2-5; 11 nucleotides line up with TRBD1. The J call may be in error: the DNA end matches TRBJ2-7 better. CDR3 size: 14 residues. Germline-derived CDR1 and CDR2 are MDHEN and SYDVKM. The CDR3 reads CASSLDRGLYEQYF. The CDR3 region has the DNA TGTGCCAGCAGTTTGGACAGGGGGCTCTACGAGCAGTACTTC.

The chain carries TRBV11-2 and TRBJ1-5, with D perhaps TRBD1 (5 bases). Looked up from germline, CDR1 is SGHAT and CDR2 is FQNNGV. The CDR3 totals 15 residues. V lost 1 base, J lost 0 bases, and 7 bases lay in between. For the CDR3, the DNA is TGTGCCAGCAGCTTAGCGGGGGATAGCAATCAGCCCCAGCATTTT. Translation gives CASSLAGDSNQPQHF. Using reference TRBV11-2 and TRBJ1-5 for the parts outside the CDR3, the full variable domain is EAGVAQSPRYKIIEKRQSVAFWCNPISGHATLYWYQQILGQGPKLLIQFQNNGVVDDSQLPKDRFSAERLKGVDSTLKIQPAKLEDSAVYLCASSLAGDSNQPQHFGDGTRLSIL.

The chain has TRBV25-1 and TRBJ1-2; weak D call: TRBD1 (6 bases). The CDR3 consists of 14 residues. V gave up 4 bases and J gave up 8 bases, with 17 bases separating them. CDR1 is MGHDK and CDR2 is SYGVNS in the germline V gene. CDR3 sequence reads: CASSVAGGHGGYTF. In nucleotides, the CDR3 is TGTGCCAGCAGTGTGGCTGGGGGCCACGGGGGCTACACCTTC.

V and J are TRBV28 and TRBJ1-2; the D gene is possibly TRBD1 (5 bases). Trimming cost V 3 bases and J 1 base, with 15 bases left between them. The germline V gene encodes CDR1 MDHEN and CDR2 SYDVKM. The CDR3 has 16 residues. DNA of the CDR3: TGTGCCAGCAGTTTTTCAGGGCAGGACCTTAACTATGGCTACACCTTC. This encodes CASSFSGQDLNYGYTF.

This chain joins TRBV29-1 and TRBJ2-3; no clear D gene. The CDR3 loop spans 13 amino acids. Trimming removed 4 bases from V and 6 bases from J, with 14 bases in between. From germline, CDR1 is SQVTM and CDR2 ANQGSEA. The CDR3 DNA reads TGCAGCGTTGCGGGTCATCTTTCTGATACGCAGTATTTT. It specifies CSVAGHLSDTQYF.

This sequence joins TRBV2 and TRBJ1-5; 8 bases align to TRBD1. The CDR3 has 15 residues. V was clipped by 7 bases and J by 0 bases; unmatched bases: 5. CDR1 is SNHLY and CDR2 is FYNNEI in the germline V gene. The CDR3 region is CASTGTGHSNQPQHF. DNA for the CDR3: TGTGCCAGCACTGGGACAGGACATAGCAATCAGCCCCAGCATTTT.

The J gene is TRBJ2-3, the V gene TRBV6-6, with 9 bases fitting TRBD2. With 2 bases clipped from V and 3 bases from J, the junction kept 3 bases outside the gene matches. The germline CDR1 and CDR2 sequences are MNHNY and SVGAGI (reference sequence). This CDR3 spans 15 amino acids. The CDR3: CASSYGGGGTDTQYF. DNA of the CDR3: TGTGCCAGCAGTTACGGCGGGGGGGGGACAGATACGCAGTATTTT.

This sequence joins TRBV7-8 and TRBJ1-4; D possibly corresponds to TRBD1 (6 bases). The CDR3 is 14 residues long. CDR1 SGHVS and CDR2 FQNEAQ come from the germline V gene. V lost 5 bases to trimming and J lost 11 bases, with 18 bases between them. In DNA form, the CDR3 reads TGTGCCAGCAGCCCCCGTCCTAACAGGGACAAACTGTTTTTT. This codes for CASSPRPNRDKLFF.

This chain connects TRBV6-1 to TRBJ1-4; the D gene is possibly TRBD1 (6 bases). The CDR3 runs to 15 residues. V shed 0 bases and J shed 7 bases, with 12 bases lying between them. Germline loops: CDR1 MNHNS, CDR2 SASEGT. The CDR3 loop is CASSEAWGGGEKLFF. As DNA, the CDR3 is TGTGCCAGCAGTGAAGCGTGGGGGGGCGGTGAAAAACTGTTTTTT.